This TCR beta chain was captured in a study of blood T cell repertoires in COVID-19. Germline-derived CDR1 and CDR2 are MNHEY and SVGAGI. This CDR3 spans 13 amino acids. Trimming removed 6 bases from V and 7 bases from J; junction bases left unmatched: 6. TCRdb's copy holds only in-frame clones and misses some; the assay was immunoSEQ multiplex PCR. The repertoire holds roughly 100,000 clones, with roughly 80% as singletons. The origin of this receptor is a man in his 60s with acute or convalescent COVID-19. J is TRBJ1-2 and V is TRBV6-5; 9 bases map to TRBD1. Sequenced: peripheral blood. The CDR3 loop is CASRPTGGGGYTF. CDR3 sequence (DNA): TGTGCCAGCAGACCGACAGGGGGAGGTGGCTACACCTTC.